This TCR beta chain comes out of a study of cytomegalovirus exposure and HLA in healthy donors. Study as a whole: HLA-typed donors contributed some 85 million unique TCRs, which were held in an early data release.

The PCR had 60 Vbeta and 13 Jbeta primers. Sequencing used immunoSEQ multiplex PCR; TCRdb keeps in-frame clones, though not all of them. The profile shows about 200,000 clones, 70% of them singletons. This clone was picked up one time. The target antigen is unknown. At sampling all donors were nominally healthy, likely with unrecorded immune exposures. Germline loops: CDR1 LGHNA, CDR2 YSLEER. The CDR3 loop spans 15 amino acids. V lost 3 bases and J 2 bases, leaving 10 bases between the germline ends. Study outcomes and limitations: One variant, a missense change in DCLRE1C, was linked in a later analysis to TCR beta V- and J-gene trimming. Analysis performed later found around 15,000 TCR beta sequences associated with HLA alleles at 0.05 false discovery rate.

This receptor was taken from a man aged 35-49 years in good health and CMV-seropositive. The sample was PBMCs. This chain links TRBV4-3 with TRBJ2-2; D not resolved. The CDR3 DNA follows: TGCGCCAGCAGCCAGGCCCCTCCCAACACCGGGGAGCTGTTTTTT. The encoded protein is CASSQAPPNTGELFF.